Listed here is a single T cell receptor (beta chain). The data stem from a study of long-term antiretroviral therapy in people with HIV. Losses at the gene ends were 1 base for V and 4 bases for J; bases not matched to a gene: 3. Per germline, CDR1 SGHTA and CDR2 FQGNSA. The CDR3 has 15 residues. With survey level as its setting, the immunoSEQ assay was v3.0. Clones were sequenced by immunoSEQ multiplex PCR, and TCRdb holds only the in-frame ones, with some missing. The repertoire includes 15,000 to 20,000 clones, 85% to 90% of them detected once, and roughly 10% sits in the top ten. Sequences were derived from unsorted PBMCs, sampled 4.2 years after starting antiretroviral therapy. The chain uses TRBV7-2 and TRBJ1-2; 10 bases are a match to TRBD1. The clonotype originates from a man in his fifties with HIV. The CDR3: CASSLGTGGGYGYTF. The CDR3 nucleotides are TGTGCCAGCAGCTTAGGGACAGGGGGAGGCTATGGCTACACCTTC.